Shown below are 23 T cell receptor beta chains from a single sample sequenced in a study of blood T cells in healthy people across ages. The authors ran a second PCR of roughly 6 to 12 cycles using a sample-barcoded 5' primer and a J-beta primer mix. Using its own MiXCR run on the 5' RACE reads, TCRdb lists one record per CDR3 protein. The sample includes 950,000 to 1,200,000 distinct CDR3 sequences, 35% to 40% seen only once; the top ten take less than 15%. Sequenced: blood. The source of these receptors is a man aged 18 to 35 in good health.

This clonotype has ten or more counts. The rearrangement links TRBV3-1 to TRBJ2-3, with D perhaps matching TRBD1 (6 bases). The V gene lost 1 base and the J gene lost 9 bases, with 11 bases spanning the gap. The CDR3 sequence is 13 residues long. Per the germline V gene, CDR1 is LGHDT and CDR2 is YNNKEL (reference sequence). CDR3 sequence: CASSQGMGATQYF. CDR3 DNA sequence: TGTGCCAGCAGCCAAGGTATGGGGGCCACGCAGTATTTT.

The CDR3 region is CASSLQSRGPYNEQFF. DNA of the CDR3: TGTGCCAGCAGCTTACAAAGCCGGGGCCCGTACAATGAGCAGTTCTTC. This sequence joins TRBV7-9 and TRBJ2-1, with D perhaps being TRBD1 or TRBD2 (5 bases each). This CDR3 comprises 16 residues. Trimming took off 2 bases at V and 4 bases at J, with 15 bases between the two ends. Germline values: CDR1 SEHNR, CDR2 FQNEAQ (reference sequence).

J is TRBJ1-4 and V is TRBV4-3; a weak D match, TRBD1 (5 bases). CDR1 LGHNA and CDR2 YSLEER come from the germline V gene. This CDR3 spans 14 amino acids. Trimming took off 2 bases at V and 4 bases at J, with 8 bases between the two ends. The CDR3 DNA reads as TGCGCCAGCAGCCAAAAGGGGAATAATGAAAAACTGTTTTTT. Amino acid sequence: CASSQKGNNEKLFF.

This clonotype appeared a few times. V gene TRBV6-5 combines with J gene TRBJ1-5; 7 bases fit TRBD1. The CDR3 runs to 15 residues. The junction had 6 bases not matched to a gene; V was cut back by 7 bases and J by 0 bases. Germline loops: CDR1 MNHEY, CDR2 SVGAGI. CDR3 sequence reads: CASTGQADSNQPQHF. DNA for the CDR3: TGTGCCAGCACCGGACAGGCTGATAGCAATCAGCCCCAGCATTTT.

This clonotype showed up just a few times. The J gene is TRBJ2-1, the V gene TRBV11-2, with TRBD1 matching 8 bases. The CDR3 is 14 amino acids. Germline CDR1 is SGHAT and CDR2 is FQNNGV. The trim removed 5 bases at V and 6 bases at J, leaving 6 bases unmatched. The CDR3 is CASSTGQGANEQFF. CDR3 sequence (DNA): TGTGCCAGCAGCACAGGACAGGGTGCCAATGAGCAGTTCTTC.

The chain carries TRBV12-3 or TRBV12-4 and TRBJ1-3; TRBD1 might be the D (5 bases). The length of the CDR3 is 13 residues. Trimming shortened V by 5 bases and J by 2 bases, and 7 bases separated the two germline ends. CDR3 residues: CASSGDPGNTIYF. CDR3 bases: TGTGCCAGCAGTGGGGACCCTGGAAACACCATATATTTT.

The gene calls are TRBV7-9 and TRBJ2-2; D not certain. The V gene's germline CDR1 is SEHNR and CDR2 FQNEAQ (reference sequence). The V gene lost 4 bases and the J gene lost 6 bases, with 21 bases spanning the gap. This CDR3 is 17 amino acids long. CDR3 amino acids: CASSYRAGVGKAGELFF. CDR3 DNA: TGTGCCAGCAGCTACCGAGCTGGGGTAGGAAAGGCCGGGGAGCTGTTTTTT.

The rearrangement links TRBV7-2 to TRBJ1-1; D perhaps matches TRBD1 (6 bases). The CDR3 extends over 12 amino acids. Germline V lookup: CDR1 SGHTA, CDR2 FQGNSA. Trimming removed 1 base from V and 9 bases from J, with 9 bases in between. CDR3 coding DNA: TGTGCCAGCAGCTTAGGGACAGCCAAAGCTTTCTTT. As protein: CASSLGTAKAFF. The full variable domain, its missing parts supplied by reference TRBV7-2 and TRBJ1-1, is GAGVSQSPSNKVTEKGKDVELRCDPISGHTALYWYRQSLGQGLEFLIYFQGNSAPDKSGLPSDRFSAERTGGSVSTLTIQRTQQEDSAVYLCASSLGTAKAFFGQGTRLTVV.

The rearrangement links TRBV6-2 or TRBV6-3 to TRBJ2-1; no firm D call. The DNA end favors TRBJ2-7, so the J call may be wrong. This CDR3 comprises 13 residues. CDR1 is MNHEY, CDR2 SVGEGT, per germline. CDR3 nucleotides: TGTGCCAGCAGTTACAGCCCCTACAATGAGCAGTACTTC. This gives the protein CASSYSPYNEQYF.

The sample holds a few counts of this clonotype. V gene TRBV5-1 combines with J gene TRBJ1-1, with 8 bases lining up with TRBD1. CDR1 and CDR2 from the germline V gene are SGHRS and YFSETQ. The CDR3 contains 16 residues. The trim removed 0 bases at V and 3 bases at J, leaving 7 bases unmatched. This CDR3 reads CASSLAPTGGYTEAFF. The CDR3 DNA follows: TGCGCCAGCAGCTTGGCGCCTACAGGGGGGTACACTGAAGCTTTCTTT.

Comments on this clonotype: Possible read error: a much larger clone is one base away. The chain uses TRBV3-1 and TRBJ2-7; tentative D call: TRBD1 (6 bases). Between the trimmed V and J ends, which lost 4 bases and 2 bases, there was a span of 15 bases. From germline, CDR1 is LGHDT and CDR2 YNNKEL (reference sequence). The CDR3 has 15 amino acids. CDR3 sequence reads: CASSRANRVAYEQYF. The CDR3, as DNA: TGTGCCAGCAGCCGAGCCAACAGGGTTGCCTACGAGCAGTACTTC.

V gene TRBV25-1 combines with J gene TRBJ1-6; D unresolved. V was shortened by 4 bases and J by 0 bases, with 7 bases between the two germline ends. This CDR3 region has 15 residues. The germline CDR1 and CDR2 sequences are MGHDK and SYGVNS. The CDR3 DNA reads TGTGCCAGCAGTGGGGTGAGCTCCTATAATTCACCCCTCCACTTT. It codes for CASSGVSSYNSPLHF.

The chain carries TRBV29-1 and TRBJ1-1; D unclear. V was clipped by 5 bases and J by 3 bases, with 25 bases between them. Looked up from germline, CDR1 is SQVTM and CDR2 is ANQGSEA. There are 17 residues in the CDR3. The CDR3 loop is CSVFGRDANDYHTEAFF. The DNA for the CDR3 is TGCAGCGTTTTCGGTAGGGATGCTAATGACTATCACACTGAAGCTTTCTTT.

The V gene is TRBV5-5, the J gene TRBJ1-2; 9 bases fit TRBD1. The CDR3 covers 16 residues. Germline CDR1 is SGHKS and CDR2 is YYEKEE (reference sequence). V shed 3 bases and J 5 bases; nucleotides not matched to a gene: 11. CDR3 nucleotides: TGTGCCAGCAGCTCAGGACAGGGGCCGAATCTATATGGCTACACCTTC. Amino acids: CASSSGQGPNLYGYTF.

This clonotype appeared a single time. V is TRBV30 and J is TRBJ2-5, with 7 bases aligning to TRBD2. CDR3 length equals 15 residues. The V gene's germline CDR1 is GTSNPN and CDR2 SVGIG (reference sequence). J lost 4 bases, V lost 2 bases, and 10 bases had no gene match. For the CDR3, the DNA is TGTGCCTGGAGTCCACATGGAGCGGGGCCAGAGACCCAGTACTTC. The encoded protein is CAWSPHGAGPETQYF.

The V call is TRBV20-1, the J call TRBJ2-1; D is perhaps TRBD1 or TRBD2 (6 bases each). The end of the DNA is better explained by TRBJ2-7, so the J call may be wrong. The CDR3 contains 14 residues. Germline CDR1 DFQATT, CDR2 SNEGSKA (reference sequence). The CDR3 nucleotides are TGCAGTGCTAGAGTAGGGGGGAGTCCATATGAGCAGTACTTC. It translates to CSARVGGSPYEQYF.

This clonotype was counted between two and nine times. This chain connects TRBV6-6 to TRBJ1-2; D might be TRBD1 (6 bases). The CDR3 is 15 residues long. The V and J ends lost 3 bases and 4 bases respectively, with 15 bases between them. The germline V gene has CDR1 MNHNY and CDR2 SVGAGI (reference sequence). The CDR3, as DNA: TGTGCCAGCAGTTATTTACAGGGTTTCGGCTATGGCTACACCTTC. This translates into CASSYLQGFGYGYTF.

This clonotype was seen a handful of times. This rearrangement joins TRBV12-3 or TRBV12-4 to TRBJ2-3, with D perhaps TRBD2 (6 bases). V dropped 7 bases and J dropped 6 bases, with 17 bases sitting between them. This CDR3 is built from 14 residues. The CDR3 reads CASTPRTMGDTQYF. The CDR3 region has the DNA TGTGCCAGCACCCCTAGGACTATGGGGGATACGCAGTATTTT.

The chain has TRBV12-3 or TRBV12-4 and TRBJ1-2, with 11 bases identical to TRBD1. V lost 3 bases to trimming and J lost 7 bases; unmatched junction nucleotides: 10. The CDR3 has 16 residues. Here the CDR3 reads CASSFEDRGLLSGYTF. DNA of the CDR3: TGTGCCAGCAGTTTTGAGGACAGGGGGCTTTTGAGTGGCTACACCTTC.

This chain links TRBV20-1 with TRBJ1-5; D may be TRBD1 (5 bases). V was trimmed by 3 bases and J by 0 bases, leaving 12 bases between them. The CDR3 consists of 15 residues. Germline CDR1 is DFQATT and CDR2 is SNEGSKA (reference sequence). The DNA for the CDR3 is TGCAGTGCTAGGCCTCGGGGGTTTAGCAATCAGCCCCAGCATTTT. Translating gives CSARPRGFSNQPQHF.

This sequence joins TRBV28 and TRBJ1-2; TRBD1 matches 10 bases. CDR1 is MDHEN and CDR2 is SYDVKM in the germline V gene. The ends lost 3 bases at V and 8 bases at J; junction bases unmatched: 6. The CDR3 contains 14 residues. This CDR3 reads CASSFRDRGLGYTF. The CDR3 region has the DNA TGTGCCAGCAGTTTCCGCGACAGGGGGCTAGGCTACACCTTC.

This clonotype was observed a few times. V is TRBV27 and J is TRBJ2-3; D gene unclear. The CDR3 spans 15 residues. V lost 3 bases and J 1 base, leaving 11 bases between the germline ends. CDR1 is MNHEY and CDR2 is SMNVEV in the germline V gene (reference sequence). CDR3 region: CASSFLVSGTDTQYF. As DNA, the CDR3 is TGTGCCAGCAGTTTCCTGGTGAGCGGCACAGATACGCAGTATTTT.

This clonotype was counted a few times. The chain couples TRBV10-3 to TRBJ2-3; a possible D gene is TRBD1 (6 bases). This CDR3 contains 14 residues. Germline values: CDR1 ENHRY, CDR2 SYGVKD. Trimming cost V 2 bases and J 2 bases, with 8 bases left between them. The CDR3 spells CAISEPGVTDTQYF. The CDR3 DNA follows: TGTGCCATCAGTGAGCCAGGGGTCACAGATACGCAGTATTTT.